The sequence of this TCR beta chain was determined in a study of metastatic and nonmetastatic thyroid tumors. Study information: From malignant and benign thyroid patients, repertoires in blood and in tumor or nodule tissue were compared. Study-level points and caveats: A significant increase in TCR beta diversity was reportedly seen in malignant thyroid tumors relative to benign nodules, in blood and tumor.

Each patient came to thyroid surgery without any prior treatment (of any kind). This clone has a count of ten or more. As yet, its antigen is unknown. The CDR3 extends over 16 amino acids. The V and J ends lost 0 bases and 0 bases respectively, with 8 bases between them. Germline loops: CDR1 MNHEY, CDR2 SVGEGT. Methods used by the authors: Built for papillary thyroid cancer, a distant-metastasis classifier drew on CDR3 differences across clinicopathological groups. TCRdb re-analyzed the PCR reads using MiXCR. The V and J calls come from TCRdb's annotation, not from the publication. Of 35,000 to 50,000 clones in the sample, approximately 20% were seen once.

Sequenced: blood. The receptor's source is a female donor with papillary thyroid cancer or a benign thyroid nodule (not recorded which). Some clones in this sample may be carry-over from other donors' samples. The rearrangement joins TRBV6-2 or TRBV6-3 to TRBJ2-2; no clear D. The CDR3 sequence: CASSYSRRTNTGELFF. The CDR3 bases are TGTGCCAGCAGTTACTCCAGGCGGACGAACACCGGGGAGCTGTTTTTT.